This T cell receptor beta chain was sequenced in a study of blood T cell repertoires in COVID-19. Study information: The United States, Italy and Spain were the sources of the acute and convalescent COVID-19 samples. PBMCs, B-cell-depleted T cells, or T cells provided the cDNA or gDNA that made up the material.

Original processing notes: The assay estimated nucleated cells by amplifying reference gene primers. TCRdb's copy holds only in-frame clones and misses some; the assay was immunoSEQ multiplex PCR. The V and J calls and clone size were taken over from that table, and D and trimming were inferred from the DNA. The table records about 310,000 clones, 80% to 90% of them present only once. This CDR3 is built from 14 residues. Trimming cost V 5 bases and J 4 bases, with 15 bases left between them. CDR1 and CDR2 (germline): MNHNS, SASEGT. V usage is TRBV6-1 and J usage is TRBJ2-7; D gene unclear. The receptor comes from a man aged 50 or older with active or convalescent COVID-19. Specimen: peripheral blood. This CDR3 is CASSYSEIVYEQYF. CDR3 DNA: TGTGCCAGCAGTTATTCGGAGATCGTTTACGAGCAGTACTTC.